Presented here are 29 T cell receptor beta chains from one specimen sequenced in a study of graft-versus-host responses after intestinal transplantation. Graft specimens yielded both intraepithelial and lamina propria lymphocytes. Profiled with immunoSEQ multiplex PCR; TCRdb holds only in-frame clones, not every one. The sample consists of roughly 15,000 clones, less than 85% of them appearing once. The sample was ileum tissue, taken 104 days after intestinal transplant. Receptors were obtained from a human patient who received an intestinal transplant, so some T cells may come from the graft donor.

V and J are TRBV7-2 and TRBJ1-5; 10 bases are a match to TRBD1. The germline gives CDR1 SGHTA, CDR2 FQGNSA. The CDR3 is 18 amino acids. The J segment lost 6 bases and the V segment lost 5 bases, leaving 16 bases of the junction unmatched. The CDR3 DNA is TGTGCCAGCAGCCTACCTCGGGACAGGGGATTGGAAATTCAGCCCCAGCATTTT. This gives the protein CASSLPRDRGLEIQPQHF.

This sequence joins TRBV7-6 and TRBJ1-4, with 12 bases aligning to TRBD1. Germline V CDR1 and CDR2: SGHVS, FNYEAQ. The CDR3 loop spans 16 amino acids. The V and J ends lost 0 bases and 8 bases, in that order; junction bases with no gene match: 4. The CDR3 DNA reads TGTGCCAGCAGCTTAGCCCCCGGGACAGGGGGCGAAAAACTGTTTTTT. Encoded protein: CASSLAPGTGGEKLFF.

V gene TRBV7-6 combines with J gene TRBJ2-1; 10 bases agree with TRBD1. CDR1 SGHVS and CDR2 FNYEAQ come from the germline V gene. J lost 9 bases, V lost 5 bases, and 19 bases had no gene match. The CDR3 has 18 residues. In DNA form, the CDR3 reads TGTGCCAGCAGCATAAGAGAGGGGACAGGGGTTGCGAGGGGTGAGCAGTTCTTC. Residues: CASSIREGTGVARGEQFF. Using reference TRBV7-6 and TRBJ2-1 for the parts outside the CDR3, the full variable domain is GAGVSQSPRYKVTKRGQDVALRCDPISGHVSLYWYRQALGQGPEFLTYFNYEAQQDKSGLPNDRFSAERPEGSISTLTIQRTEQRDSAMYRCASSIREGTGVARGEQFFGPGTRLTVL.

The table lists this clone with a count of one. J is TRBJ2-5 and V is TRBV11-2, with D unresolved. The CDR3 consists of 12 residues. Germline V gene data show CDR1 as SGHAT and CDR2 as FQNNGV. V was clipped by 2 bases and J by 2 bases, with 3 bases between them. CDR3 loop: CASSLIQETQYF. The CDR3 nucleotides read TGTGCCAGCAGCTTAATTCAAGAGACCCAGTACTTC.

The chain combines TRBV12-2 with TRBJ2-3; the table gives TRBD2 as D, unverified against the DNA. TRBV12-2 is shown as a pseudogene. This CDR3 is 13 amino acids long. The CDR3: CASRLGAGHTQYF. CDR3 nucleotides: TGTGCAAGTCGCTTAGGGGCGGGACATACGCAGTATTTT.

For the CDR3, the DNA is TGCGCCAGCAGCCAAGTGACGGGGGACTCCTACGAGCAGTACTTC. This encodes CASSQVTGDSYEQYF. The chain recombines TRBV4-1 with TRBJ2-7, with D perhaps matching TRBD2 (6 bases). The CDR3 covers 15 residues. Germline values: CDR1 MGHRA, CDR2 YSYEKL. The germline V and J ends were trimmed by 1 base and 0 bases, with 10 bases remaining between them.

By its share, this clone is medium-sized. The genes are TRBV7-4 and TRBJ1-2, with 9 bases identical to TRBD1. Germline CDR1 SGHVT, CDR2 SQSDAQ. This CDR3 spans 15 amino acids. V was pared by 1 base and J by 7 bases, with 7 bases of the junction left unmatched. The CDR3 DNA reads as TGTGCCAGCAGCTTAGGGAACAGGGGGCATCCTGGCTACACCTTC. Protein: CASSLGNRGHPGYTF.

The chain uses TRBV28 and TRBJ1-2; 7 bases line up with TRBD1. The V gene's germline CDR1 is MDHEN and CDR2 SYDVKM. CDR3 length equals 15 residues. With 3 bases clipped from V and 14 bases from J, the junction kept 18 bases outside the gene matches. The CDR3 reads CASSFPTEDRPNSTF. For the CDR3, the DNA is TGTGCCAGCAGTTTCCCCACGGAGGACAGGCCGAATTCGACCTTC.

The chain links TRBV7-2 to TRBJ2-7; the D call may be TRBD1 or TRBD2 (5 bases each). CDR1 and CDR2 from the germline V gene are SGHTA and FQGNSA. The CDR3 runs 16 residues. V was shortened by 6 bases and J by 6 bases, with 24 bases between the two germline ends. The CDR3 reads CASSRSAGSIYVEQYF. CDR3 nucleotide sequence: TGTGCCAGCAGTAGATCGGCAGGGAGCATTTACGTCGAGCAGTACTTC. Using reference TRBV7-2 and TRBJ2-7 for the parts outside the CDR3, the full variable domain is GAGVSQSPSNKVTEKGKDVELRCDPISGHTALYWYRQSLGQGLEFLIYFQGNSAPDKSGLPSDRFSAERTGGSVSTLTIQRTQQEDSAVYLCASSRSAGSIYVEQYFGPGTRLTVT.

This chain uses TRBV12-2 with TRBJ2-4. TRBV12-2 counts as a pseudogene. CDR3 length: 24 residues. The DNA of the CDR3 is TGTGCAAGTCGCCCGTTCGCAGGGACACCGTCTAGGTTGAGGGGGGTAATAACCAAAAACATTCAGTACTTC. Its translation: CASRPFAGTPSRLRGVITKNIQYF.

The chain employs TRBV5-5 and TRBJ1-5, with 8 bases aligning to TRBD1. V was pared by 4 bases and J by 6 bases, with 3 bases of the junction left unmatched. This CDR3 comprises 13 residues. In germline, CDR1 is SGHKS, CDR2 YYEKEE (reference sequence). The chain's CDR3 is CASSPRGLQPQHF. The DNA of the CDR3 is TGTGCCAGCAGCCCCAGGGGGCTTCAGCCCCAGCATTTT.

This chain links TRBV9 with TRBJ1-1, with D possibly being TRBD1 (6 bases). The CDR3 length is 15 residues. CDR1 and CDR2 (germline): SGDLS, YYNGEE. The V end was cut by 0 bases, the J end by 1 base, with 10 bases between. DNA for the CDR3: TGTGCCAGCAGCGTAGTTGGCAGGGGGAACACTGAAGCTTTCTTT. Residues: CASSVVGRGNTEAFF.

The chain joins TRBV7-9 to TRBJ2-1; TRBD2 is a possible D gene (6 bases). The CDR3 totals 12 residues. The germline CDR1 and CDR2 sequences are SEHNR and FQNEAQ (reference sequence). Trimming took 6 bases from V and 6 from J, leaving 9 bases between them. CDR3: CASRQEGNEQFF. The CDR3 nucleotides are TGTGCCAGCAGGCAGGAGGGCAATGAGCAGTTCTTC.

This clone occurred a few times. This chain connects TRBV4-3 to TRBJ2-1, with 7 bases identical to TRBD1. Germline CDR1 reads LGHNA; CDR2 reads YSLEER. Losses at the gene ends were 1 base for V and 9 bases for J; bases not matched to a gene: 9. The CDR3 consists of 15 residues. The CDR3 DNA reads TGCGCCAGCAGCCAAGGTTATTCCGACAGGGCTGAGCAGTTCTTC. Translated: CASSQGYSDRAEQFF.

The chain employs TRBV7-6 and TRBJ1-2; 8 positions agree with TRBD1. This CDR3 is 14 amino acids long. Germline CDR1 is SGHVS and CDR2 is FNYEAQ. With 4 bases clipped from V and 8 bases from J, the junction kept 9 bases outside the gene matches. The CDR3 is CASSWTSGGRGYTF. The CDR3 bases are TGTGCCAGCAGCTGGACATCAGGGGGCCGGGGCTACACCTTC.

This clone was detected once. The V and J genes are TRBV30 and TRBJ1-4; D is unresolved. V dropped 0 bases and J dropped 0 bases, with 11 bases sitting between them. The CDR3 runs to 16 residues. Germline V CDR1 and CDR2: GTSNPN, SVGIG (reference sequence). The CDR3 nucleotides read TGTGCCTGGAGTGTACCATCCCGGCCAACTAATGAAAAACTGTTTTTT. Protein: CAWSVPSRPTNEKLFF.

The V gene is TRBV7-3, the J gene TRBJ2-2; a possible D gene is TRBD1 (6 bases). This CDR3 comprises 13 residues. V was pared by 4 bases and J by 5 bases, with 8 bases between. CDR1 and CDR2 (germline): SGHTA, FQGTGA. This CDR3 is CASSSQGTGELFF. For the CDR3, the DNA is TGTGCCAGCAGCTCACAGGGAACCGGGGAGCTGTTTTTT. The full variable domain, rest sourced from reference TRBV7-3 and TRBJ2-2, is GAGVSQTPSNKVTEKGKYVELRCDPISGHTALYWYRQSLGQGPEFLIYFQGTGAADDSGLPNDRFFAVRPEGSVSTLKIQRTERGDSAVYLCASSSQGTGELFFGEGSRLTVL.

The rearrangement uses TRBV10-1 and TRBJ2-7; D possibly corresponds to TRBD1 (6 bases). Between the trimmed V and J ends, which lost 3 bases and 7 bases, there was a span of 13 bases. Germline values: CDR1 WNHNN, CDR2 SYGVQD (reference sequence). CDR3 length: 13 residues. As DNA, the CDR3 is TGCGCCAGCAGTGATTCAGGGGAGCGGGAGCAGTACTTC. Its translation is CASSDSGEREQYF.

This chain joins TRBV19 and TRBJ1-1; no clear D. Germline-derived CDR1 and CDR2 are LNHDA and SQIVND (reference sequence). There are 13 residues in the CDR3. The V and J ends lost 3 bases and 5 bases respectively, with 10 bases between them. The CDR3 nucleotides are TGTGCCAGTAGTATCTGGCAGAAGACTGAAGCTTTCTTT. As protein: CASSIWQKTEAFF.

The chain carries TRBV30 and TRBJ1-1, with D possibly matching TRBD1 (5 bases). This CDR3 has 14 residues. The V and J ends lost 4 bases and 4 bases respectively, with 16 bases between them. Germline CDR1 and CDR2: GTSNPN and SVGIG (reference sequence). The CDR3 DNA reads TGTGCCTGGAACATCTCAGGGACGGGCACTGAAGCTTTCTTT. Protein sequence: CAWNISGTGTEAFF.

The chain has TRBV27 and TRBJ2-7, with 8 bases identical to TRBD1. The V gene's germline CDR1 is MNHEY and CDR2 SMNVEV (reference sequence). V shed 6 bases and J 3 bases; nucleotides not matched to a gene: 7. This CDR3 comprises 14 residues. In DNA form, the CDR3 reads TGTGCCAGCAGCACAGGACAGGGAGACTACGAGCAGTACTTC. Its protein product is CASSTGQGDYEQYF.

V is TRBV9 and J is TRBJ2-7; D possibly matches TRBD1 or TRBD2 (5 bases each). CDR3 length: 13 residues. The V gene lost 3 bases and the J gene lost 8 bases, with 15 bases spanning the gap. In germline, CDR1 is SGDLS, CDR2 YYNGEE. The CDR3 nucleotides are TGTGCCAGCAGCGGCTCCGGGACCCTTCAGCAGTACTTC. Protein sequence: CASSGSGTLQQYF.

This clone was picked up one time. The CDR3 DNA is TGCGCCAGCAGCCGAGGACAGGGAGGGGTGGATGAAAAACTGTTTTTT. Translated, it gives CASSRGQGGVDEKLFF. This rearrangement joins TRBV4-1 to TRBJ1-4, with 8 bases identical to TRBD1. With V trimmed by 4 bases and J by 6 bases, 10 bases remained unmatched. The germline CDR1 and CDR2 sequences are MGHRA and YSYEKL. The CDR3 sequence is 16 residues long.

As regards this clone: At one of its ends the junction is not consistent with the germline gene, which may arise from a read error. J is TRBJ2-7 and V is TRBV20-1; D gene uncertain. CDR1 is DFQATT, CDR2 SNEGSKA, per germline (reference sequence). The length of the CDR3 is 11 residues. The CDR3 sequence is CSASTSDEQYF. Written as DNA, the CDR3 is TGCAGTGCTAGTACCTCCGACGAGCAGTACTTC.

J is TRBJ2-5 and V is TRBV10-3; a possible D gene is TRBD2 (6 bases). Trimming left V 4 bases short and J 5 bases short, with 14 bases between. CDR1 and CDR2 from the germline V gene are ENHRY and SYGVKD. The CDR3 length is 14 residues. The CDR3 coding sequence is TGTGCCATCAGTGGGACGGGAGTCGGGGAGACCCAGTACTTC. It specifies CAISGTGVGETQYF.

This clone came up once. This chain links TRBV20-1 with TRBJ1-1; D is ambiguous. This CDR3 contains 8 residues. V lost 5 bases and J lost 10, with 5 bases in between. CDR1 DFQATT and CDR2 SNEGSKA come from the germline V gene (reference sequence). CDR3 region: CSAEGAFF. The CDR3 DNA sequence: TGCAGTGCTGAGGGAGCTTTCTTT.

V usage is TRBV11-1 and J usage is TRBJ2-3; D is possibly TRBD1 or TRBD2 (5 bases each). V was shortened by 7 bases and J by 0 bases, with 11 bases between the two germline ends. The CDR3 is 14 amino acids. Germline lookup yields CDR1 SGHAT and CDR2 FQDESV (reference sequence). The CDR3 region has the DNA TGTGCCAGCACCTCGGGACCAAGCACAGATACGCAGTATTTT. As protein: CASTSGPSTDTQYF.

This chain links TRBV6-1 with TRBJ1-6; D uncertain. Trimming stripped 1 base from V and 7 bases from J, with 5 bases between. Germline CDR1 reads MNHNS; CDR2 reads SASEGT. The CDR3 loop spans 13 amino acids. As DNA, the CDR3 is TGTGCCAGCAGTGAAGGGGAGAATTCACCCCTCCACTTT. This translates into CASSEGENSPLHF.

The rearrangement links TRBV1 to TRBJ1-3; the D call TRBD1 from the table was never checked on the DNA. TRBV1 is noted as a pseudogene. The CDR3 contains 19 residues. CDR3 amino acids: CTSSQVVGDRGYSGNTIYF. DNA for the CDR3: TGCACCAGCAGCCAAGTCGTCGGAGACAGGGGTTACTCTGGAAACACCATATATTTT.